The 31 T cell receptor beta chains below all came from one sample that was sequenced in a study of T cell changes during pregnancy in multiple sclerosis. The assay was immunoSEQ multiplex PCR, and TCRdb's table has in-frame clones only and misses some. The data contain roughly 110,000 clones, roughly 92% of them singletons. The material sequenced was peripheral blood, taken after pregnancy. Every receptor here comes from a female donor with multiple sclerosis, enrolled in a pregnancy study.

In DNA, the CDR3 is TGTGCCAGCAGCTTACAGAGGAACACTGAAGCTTTCTTT. This sequence encodes CASSLQRNTEAFF. This rearrangement joins TRBV5-8 to TRBJ1-1, with D hard to call. Trimming pared 2 bases from V and 1 base from J, leaving 6 bases between. This CDR3 spans 13 amino acids. Germline values: CDR1 SGHTS, CDR2 YDEGEE.

This clone was observed once. The chain joins TRBV11-2 to TRBJ2-1; D gene ambiguous. Trimming removed 1 base at V and 7 bases at J, with 11 bases between. This CDR3 is 14 amino acids long. Germline V lookup: CDR1 SGHAT, CDR2 FQNNGV. The CDR3 DNA reads TGTGCCAGCAGCTTAGGAGCCCGTCCGAATGAGCAGTTCTTC. Encoded protein: CASSLGARPNEQFF.

V is TRBV13 and J is TRBJ2-7; maybe TRBD2 (5 bases). Trimming pared 0 bases from V and 2 bases from J, leaving 14 bases between. Germline lookup yields CDR1 PRHDT and CDR2 FYEKMQ (reference sequence). This CDR3 comprises 16 residues. CDR3 in DNA: TGTGCCAGCAGCTTAGGCCTCGGAGCTAGCACCTACGAGCAGTACTTC. Translated: CASSLGLGASTYEQYF.

This clone was seen once. The chain employs TRBV14 and TRBJ2-5; TRBD2 matches at 10 bases. This CDR3 is built from 15 residues. The V gene end was trimmed by 1 base and the J gene end by 2 bases; junction bases not matched to a gene: 1. CDR1 SGHDN and CDR2 FVKESK come from the germline V gene. The CDR3 is CASSQASGSQETQYF. The CDR3 region has the DNA TGTGCCAGCAGCCAAGCTAGCGGGAGTCAAGAGACCCAGTACTTC.

The chain has TRBV19 and TRBJ1-5; 10 bases are a match to TRBD1. V lost 5 bases to trimming and J lost 2 bases; unmatched junction nucleotides: 3. Germline V gives CDR1 LNHDA, CDR2 SQIVND (reference sequence). CDR3 size: 15 residues. CDR3 in amino acids: CASSRQGAGNQPQHF. DNA of the CDR3: TGTGCCAGTAGTCGACAGGGGGCAGGCAATCAGCCCCAGCATTTT. The full variable domain, its missing parts supplied by reference TRBV19 and TRBJ1-5, is DGGITQSPKYLFRKEGQNVTLSCEQNLNHDAMYWYRQDPGQGLRLIYYSQIVNDFQKGDIAEGYSVSREKKESFPLTVTSAQKNPTAFYLCASSRQGAGNQPQHFGDGTRLSIL.

The chain uses TRBV7-2 and TRBJ1-1, with D hard to call. Germline lookup yields CDR1 SGHTA and CDR2 FQGNSA. This CDR3 is 15 amino acids long. V was pared by 5 bases and J by 0 bases, with 13 bases between. CDR3 DNA: TGTGCCAGCAGCCCTAGGGTGAGGGTGAACACTGAAGCTTTCTTT. Translation gives CASSPRVRVNTEAFF.

The rearrangement joins TRBV5-6 to TRBJ1-4; D remains unclear. The germline V and J ends were trimmed by 1 base and 7 bases, with 14 bases remaining between them. Germline CDR1 is SGHDT and CDR2 is YYEEEE. The CDR3 consists of 15 residues. CDR3 protein: CASSLTAGYSEKLFF. For the CDR3, the DNA is TGTGCCAGCAGCTTGACCGCCGGATACAGTGAAAAACTGTTTTTT.

CDR3 sequence: CAWSVGHLGTEAFF. DNA of the CDR3: TGTGCCTGGAGTGTCGGACACTTGGGCACTGAAGCTTTCTTT. The J gene is TRBJ1-1, the V gene TRBV30; D is perhaps TRBD1 (5 bases). V dropped 0 bases and J dropped 4 bases, with 12 bases sitting between them. The CDR3 extends over 14 amino acids. Looked up from germline, CDR1 is GTSNPN and CDR2 is SVGIG (reference sequence).

In DNA form, the CDR3 reads TGTGCCTGGGGGCAGGGGGCGGTAATGAACACTGAAGCTTTCTTT. It encodes CAWGQGAVMNTEAFF. This chain links TRBV30 with TRBJ1-1, with 8 positions matching TRBD1. Germline loops: CDR1 GTSNPN, CDR2 SVGIG (reference sequence). The CDR3 runs to 15 residues. The trim removed 5 bases at V and 0 bases at J, leaving 8 bases unmatched.

The V gene is TRBV28, the J gene TRBJ2-1, with D possibly being TRBD2 (6 bases). CDR1 is MDHEN and CDR2 is SYDVKM in the germline V gene. This CDR3 comprises 13 residues. V lost 4 bases, J lost 11 bases, and 15 bases lay in between. The CDR3 nucleotides are TGTGCCAGCAGTTCCGAGAGCGGGCAAAAGCAGTTCTTC. Protein sequence: CASSSESGQKQFF.

V gene TRBV7-8 combines with J gene TRBJ1-4, with unresolved D. This CDR3 has 15 residues. CDR1 is SGHVS and CDR2 is FQNEAQ in the germline V gene. The germline V and J ends were trimmed by 0 bases and 5 bases, with 10 bases remaining between them. The CDR3 DNA reads TGTGCCAGCAGCTTAGCGGCAGTCACGAATGAAAAACTGTTTTTT. Its protein is CASSLAAVTNEKLFF.

V gene TRBV5-1 combines with J gene TRBJ2-3, with D tentatively TRBD1 (6 bases). The CDR3 totals 14 residues. V dropped 2 bases and J dropped 6 bases, with 13 bases sitting between them. Germline values: CDR1 SGHRS, CDR2 YFSETQ. The CDR3 DNA reads TGCGCCAGCAGCTTACAGGGCGGAGGCGATACGCAGTATTTT. Its protein product is CASSLQGGGDTQYF.

DNA for the CDR3: TGTGCCAGCGGCCGGGGGGCCTACGAGCAGTACTTC. Translated, it gives CASGRGAYEQYF. The chain uses TRBV11-2 and TRBJ2-7, with 7 bases fitting TRBD2. CDR1 is SGHAT and CDR2 is FQNNGV in the germline V gene. V was clipped by 8 bases and J by 2 bases; unmatched bases: 3. There are 12 residues in the CDR3.

This rearrangement joins TRBV5-1 to TRBJ1-4, with TRBD1 identical over 12 bases. CDR1 is SGHRS, CDR2 YFSETQ, per germline. The CDR3 loop spans 16 amino acids. J gave up 4 bases and V 5 bases, and 6 bases lay outside the gene matches. The CDR3 loop reads CASSWGQGASNEKLFF. CDR3 DNA sequence: TGCGCCAGCAGTTGGGGACAGGGGGCGAGTAATGAAAAACTGTTTTTT.

The rearrangement uses TRBV18 and TRBJ1-6; unclear D gene. V was cut by 6 bases and J by 0 bases, with 9 bases left in between. Germline V CDR1 and CDR2: KGHSH, LQKENI. The CDR3 contains 15 residues. This CDR3 reads CASSLASSYNSPLHF. Here the CDR3 DNA reads TGTGCCAGCTCCCTCGCTAGCTCCTATAATTCACCCCTCCACTTT.

This chain connects TRBV30 to TRBJ1-1; D ambiguous. Germline V lookup: CDR1 GTSNPN, CDR2 SVGIG (reference sequence). The germline V and J ends were trimmed by 1 base and 3 bases, with 9 bases remaining between them. CDR3 length: 13 amino acids. The CDR3: CAWSDGSHTEAFF. The CDR3, as DNA: TGTGCCTGGAGTGACGGGTCCCACACTGAAGCTTTCTTT.

The table lists this clone with a count of one. CDR3 sequence (DNA): TGTGCCAGCAGCCAGCAAAGACTAGCGGGGGGAAATGAGCAGTTCTTC. Residues: CASSQQRLAGGNEQFF. The V and J genes are TRBV4-2 and TRBJ2-1; 13 positions match TRBD2. Trimming cost V 3 bases and J 7 bases; bases outside gene matches: 6. Germline loops: CDR1 LGHNA, CDR2 YNFKEQ. This CDR3 spans 16 amino acids.

The chain employs TRBV2 and TRBJ1-1; perhaps TRBD1 as D (5 bases). Germline CDR1 SNHLY, CDR2 FYNNEI. This CDR3 contains 13 residues. The V end lost 8 bases, the J end lost 0 bases, and 10 bases lay between the germline ends. The CDR3, as DNA: TGTGCCAGCCGGGGGACGGTGAACACTGAAGCTTTCTTT. Translation gives CASRGTVNTEAFF.

This rearrangement joins TRBV9 to TRBJ1-5; no reliable D call. The V and J ends lost 0 bases and 5 bases respectively, with 6 bases between them. The CDR3 is 13 amino acids. Germline V gives CDR1 SGDLS, CDR2 YYNGEE. This CDR3 is CASSVALDQPQHF. The CDR3 DNA is TGTGCCAGCAGCGTAGCTCTTGATCAGCCCCAGCATTTT.

V is TRBV6-1 and J is TRBJ2-7, with 10 bases fitting TRBD1. Germline CDR1 is MNHNS and CDR2 is SASEGT. V lost 7 bases and J lost 6; bases outside the gene matches: 9. The CDR3 runs to 14 residues. CDR3 nucleotides: TGTGCCAGCACCCGAGGGGACAGGGGAGGCGAGCAGTACTTC. This codes for CASTRGDRGGEQYF.

This clone was observed once. The V and J genes are TRBV28 and TRBJ1-5; 8 bases match TRBD1. The ends lost 7 bases at V and 2 bases at J; junction bases unmatched: 7. Germline loops: CDR1 MDHEN, CDR2 SYDVKM. CDR3 length: 15 amino acids. In nucleotides, the CDR3 is TGTGCCAGCAACCCGACAGGGGCAGGCAATCAGCCCCAGCATTTT. Translated, it gives CASNPTGAGNQPQHF.

This clone was seen just once. V and J are TRBV7-3 and TRBJ1-1; no firm D call. The CDR3 consists of 15 residues. Germline V CDR1 and CDR2: SGHTA, FQGTGA. The ends were cut back, 6 bases at V and 5 bases at J, with 19 bases in the middle. This CDR3 is CASSLNGQAGTEAFF. CDR3 nucleotide sequence: TGTGCCAGCAGTCTGAATGGGCAGGCGGGGACTGAAGCTTTCTTT.

This chain connects TRBV7-2 to TRBJ1-6, with D unclear. This CDR3 region has 14 residues. Germline V gene sequence: CDR1 SGHTA, CDR2 FQGNSA. V was clipped by 3 bases and J by 8 bases, with 11 bases between them. CDR3: CASSFRFADSPLHF. CDR3 nucleotide sequence: TGTGCCAGCAGCTTTAGATTTGCGGATTCACCCCTCCACTTT. Full variable domain (rest looked up from reference TRBV7-2 and TRBJ1-6): GAGVSQSPSNKVTEKGKDVELRCDPISGHTALYWYRQSLGQGLEFLIYFQGNSAPDKSGLPSDRFSAERTGGSVSTLTIQRTQQEDSAVYLCASSFRFADSPLHFGNGTRLTVT.

This CDR3 reads CASRPLGTAKYGYTF. The CDR3 DNA reads as TGTGCCAGCAGGCCCCTAGGGACAGCAAAATATGGCTACACCTTC. This chain connects TRBV28 to TRBJ1-2; 7 bases are a match to TRBD1. This CDR3 spans 15 amino acids. V was pared by 6 bases and J by 5 bases, with 12 bases of the junction left unmatched. CDR1 and CDR2 from the germline V gene are MDHEN and SYDVKM.

The CDR3 here is CASSLVGGAGDTQYF. For the CDR3, the DNA is TGTGCCAGCAGCCTAGTCGGGGGGGCTGGAGATACGCAGTATTTT. J is TRBJ2-3 and V is TRBV7-2; 8 bases fit TRBD2. The CDR3 is 15 residues long. Trimming at V came to 5 bases and at J to 5 bases, leaving 9 bases not matched to a gene. Germline values: CDR1 SGHTA, CDR2 FQGNSA. Full variable domain (outside the CDR3, taken from reference TRBV7-2 and TRBJ2-3): GAGVSQSPSNKVTEKGKDVELRCDPISGHTALYWYRQSLGQGLEFLIYFQGNSAPDKSGLPSDRFSAERTGGSVSTLTIQRTQQEDSAVYLCASSLVGGAGDTQYFGPGTRLTVL.

This clone was detected only once. The V gene is TRBV11-2, the J gene TRBJ2-1; 10 bases agree with TRBD2. The germline gives CDR1 SGHAT, CDR2 FQNNGV. V dropped 6 bases and J dropped 2; count of bases not matched to a gene: 13. This CDR3 contains 18 residues. DNA for the CDR3: TGTGCCAGCAGTTCAAGGACTAGCGGCTTAAGAACCTACAATGAGCAGTTCTTC. It translates to CASSSRTSGLRTYNEQFF.

The V call is TRBV7-2, the J call TRBJ1-5; perhaps TRBD1 as D (6 bases). V shed 1 base and J shed 7 bases, with 11 bases lying between them. The CDR3 runs to 14 residues. Germline-derived CDR1 and CDR2 are SGHTA and FQGNSA. The CDR3: CASSLVSGGQPQHF. CDR3 nucleotides: TGTGCCAGCAGCTTAGTGAGCGGGGGCCAGCCCCAGCATTTT.

CDR3 DNA: TGCGCCAGCAGTGATGGGCTCTGTACGTTTGGGAATGAGCAGTTCTTC. It codes for CASSDGLCTFGNEQFF. V is TRBV23-1 and J is TRBJ2-1, with D hard to call. TRBV23-1 is an open reading frame, and its role is uncertain. Trimming shortened V by 5 bases and J by 7 bases, and 21 bases separated the two germline ends. The CDR3 totals 16 residues.

The chain joins TRBV30 to TRBJ2-5; 8 bases line up with TRBD2. The length of the CDR3 is 13 residues. Germline V lookup: CDR1 GTSNPN, CDR2 SVGIG (reference sequence). Germline trimming cut 3 bases from V and 4 bases from J; bases unmatched to any gene: 4. CDR3 nucleotides: TGTGCCTGGAGAACGCGGGGGGCAGAGACCCAGTACTTC. This codes for CAWRTRGAETQYF.

The chain links TRBV7-8 to TRBJ1-2; 9 positions match TRBD1. There are 16 residues in the CDR3. Germline values: CDR1 SGHVS, CDR2 FQNEAQ. J gave up 5 bases and V 7 bases, and 14 bases lay outside the gene matches. The CDR3 bases are TGTGCCAGCACCCGAGGCGGGACAGGGAGTCCGTATGGCTACACCTTC. It yields the protein CASTRGGTGSPYGYTF.

The chain couples TRBV5-1 to TRBJ2-3; 10 bases are shared with TRBD2. V dropped 6 bases and J dropped 4; count of bases not matched to a gene: 11. Germline loops: CDR1 SGHRS, CDR2 YFSETQ. The CDR3 length is 16 residues. The CDR3 here is CASKRASGSLADTQYF. As DNA, the CDR3 is TGCGCCAGCAAACGGGCTAGCGGGAGTCTGGCAGATACGCAGTATTTT. Supplemented by reference TRBV5-1 and TRBJ2-3, the full variable domain reads KAGVTQTPRYLIKTRGQQVTLSCSPISGHRSVSWYQQTPGQGLQFLFEYFSETQRNKGNFPGRFSGRQFSNSRSEMNVSTLELGDSALYLCASKRASGSLADTQYFGPGTRLTVL.